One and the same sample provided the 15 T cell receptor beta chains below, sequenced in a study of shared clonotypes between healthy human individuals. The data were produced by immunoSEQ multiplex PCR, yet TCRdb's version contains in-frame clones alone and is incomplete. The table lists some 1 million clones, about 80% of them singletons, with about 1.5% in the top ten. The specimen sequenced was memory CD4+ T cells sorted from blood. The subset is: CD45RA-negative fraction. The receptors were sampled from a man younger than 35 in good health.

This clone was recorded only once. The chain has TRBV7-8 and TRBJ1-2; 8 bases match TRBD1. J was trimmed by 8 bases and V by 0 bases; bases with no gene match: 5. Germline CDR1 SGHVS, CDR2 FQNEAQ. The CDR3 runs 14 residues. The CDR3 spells CASSLADRGWGYTF. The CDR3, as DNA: TGTGCCAGCAGCTTAGCAGACAGGGGCTGGGGCTACACCTTC.

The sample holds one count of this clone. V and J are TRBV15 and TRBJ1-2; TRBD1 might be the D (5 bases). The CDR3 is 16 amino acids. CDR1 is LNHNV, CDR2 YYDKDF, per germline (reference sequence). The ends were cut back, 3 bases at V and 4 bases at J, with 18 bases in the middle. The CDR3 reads CATSRGKGTSTYGYTF. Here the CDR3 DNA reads TGTGCCACCAGCAGGGGAAAGGGGACCTCCACCTATGGCTACACCTTC.

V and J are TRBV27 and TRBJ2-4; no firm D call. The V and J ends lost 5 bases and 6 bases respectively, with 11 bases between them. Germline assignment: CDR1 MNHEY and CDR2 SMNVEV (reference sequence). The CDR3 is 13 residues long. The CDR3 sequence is CASSPNLPNIQYF. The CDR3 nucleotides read TGTGCCAGCAGTCCCAACCTCCCAAACATTCAGTACTTC.

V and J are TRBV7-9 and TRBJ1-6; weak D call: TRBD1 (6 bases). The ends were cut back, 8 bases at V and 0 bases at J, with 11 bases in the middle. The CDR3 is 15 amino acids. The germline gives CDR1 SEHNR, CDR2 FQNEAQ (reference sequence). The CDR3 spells CASRGGSSYNSPLHF. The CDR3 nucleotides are TGTGCCAGCCGAGGGGGGAGCTCCTATAATTCACCCCTCCACTTT. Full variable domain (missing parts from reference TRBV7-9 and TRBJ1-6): DTGVSQNPRHKITKRGQNVTFRCDPISEHNRLYWYRQTLGQGPEFLTYFQNEAQLEKSRLLSDRFSAERPKGSFSTLEIQRTEQGDSAMYLCASRGGSSYNSPLHFGNGTRLTVT.

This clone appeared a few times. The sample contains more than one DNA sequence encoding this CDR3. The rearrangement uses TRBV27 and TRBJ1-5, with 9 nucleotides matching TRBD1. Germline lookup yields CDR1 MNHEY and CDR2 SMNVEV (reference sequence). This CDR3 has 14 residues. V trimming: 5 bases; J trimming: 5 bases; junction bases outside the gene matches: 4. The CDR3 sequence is CASSPGTGYQPQHF. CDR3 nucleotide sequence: TGTGCCAGCAGTCCGGGGACAGGGTATCAGCCCCAGCATTTT.

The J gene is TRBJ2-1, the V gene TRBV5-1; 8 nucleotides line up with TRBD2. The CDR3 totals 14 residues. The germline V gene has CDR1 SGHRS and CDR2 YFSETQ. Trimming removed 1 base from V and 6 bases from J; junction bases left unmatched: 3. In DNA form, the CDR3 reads TGCGCCAGCAGCTTGAGCGGGAGCTCCAATGAGCAGTTCTTC. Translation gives CASSLSGSSNEQFF.

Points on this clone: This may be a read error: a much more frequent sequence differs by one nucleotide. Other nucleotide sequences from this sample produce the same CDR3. The CDR3: CASSSPNQPQHF. The CDR3 DNA is TGTGCCAGCAGCTCCCCCAATCAGCCCCAGCATTTT. V is TRBV7-2 and J is TRBJ1-5; no clear D. V was cut by 4 bases and J by 3 bases, with 4 bases left in between. The CDR3 contains 12 residues. In germline, CDR1 is SGHTA, CDR2 FQGNSA.

The CDR3 DNA sequence: TGTGCCAGCAGCTTCATCACTGAAGCTTTCTTT. Its protein is CASSFITEAFF. The V call is TRBV5-6, the J call TRBJ1-1; D uncertain. The CDR3 loop spans 11 amino acids. Germline V CDR1 and CDR2: SGHDT, YYEEEE. V shed 2 bases and J shed 4 bases, with 3 bases lying between them.

The CDR3 DNA is TGTGCCAGCAGCTTAGCCCGGACAGGGGGTAACAACGAGCAGTACTTC. It codes for CASSLARTGGNNEQYF. V gene TRBV11-2 combines with J gene TRBJ2-5; 10 bases are a match to TRBD1. The J call may be wrong; the DNA end is better matched by TRBJ2-7. CDR3 size: 16 residues. Germline V gene data show CDR1 as SGHAT and CDR2 as FQNNGV.

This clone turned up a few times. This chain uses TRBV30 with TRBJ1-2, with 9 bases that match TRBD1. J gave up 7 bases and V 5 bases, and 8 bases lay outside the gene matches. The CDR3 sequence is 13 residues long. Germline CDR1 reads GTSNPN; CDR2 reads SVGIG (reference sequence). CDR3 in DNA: TGTGCCTGGGCCGGGACAGGGATTCGTGGCTACACCTTC. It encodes CAWAGTGIRGYTF.

The CDR3 spells CASSPGTGGVGGYTF. CDR3 sequence (DNA): TGTGCCAGCAGTCCTGGGACAGGGGGCGTAGGAGGCTACACCTTC. J is TRBJ1-2 and V is TRBV28; 12 nucleotides align to TRBD1. The CDR3 extends over 15 amino acids. Germline CDR1 reads MDHEN; CDR2 reads SYDVKM. J lost 8 bases, V lost 5 bases, and 9 bases had no gene match.

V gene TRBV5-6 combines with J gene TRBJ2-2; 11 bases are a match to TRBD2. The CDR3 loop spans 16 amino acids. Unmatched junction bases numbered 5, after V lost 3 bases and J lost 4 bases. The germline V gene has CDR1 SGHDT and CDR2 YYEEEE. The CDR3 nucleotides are TGTGCCAGCAGCTCGGCGGGGACTAGCGGCACCGGGGAGCTGTTTTTT. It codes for CASSSAGTSGTGELFF.

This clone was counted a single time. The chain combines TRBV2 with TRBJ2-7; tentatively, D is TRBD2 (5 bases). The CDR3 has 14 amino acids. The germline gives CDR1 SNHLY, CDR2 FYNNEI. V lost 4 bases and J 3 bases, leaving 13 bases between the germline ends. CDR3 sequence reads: CASSVEDSDYEQYF. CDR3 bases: TGTGCCAGCAGTGTGGAGGACTCGGACTACGAGCAGTACTTC.

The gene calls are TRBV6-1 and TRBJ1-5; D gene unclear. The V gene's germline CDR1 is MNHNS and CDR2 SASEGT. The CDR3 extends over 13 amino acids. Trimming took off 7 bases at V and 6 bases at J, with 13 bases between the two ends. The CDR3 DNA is TGTGCCAGCACCGCGCGAGACCTTCAGCCCCAGCATTTT. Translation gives CASTARDLQPQHF.

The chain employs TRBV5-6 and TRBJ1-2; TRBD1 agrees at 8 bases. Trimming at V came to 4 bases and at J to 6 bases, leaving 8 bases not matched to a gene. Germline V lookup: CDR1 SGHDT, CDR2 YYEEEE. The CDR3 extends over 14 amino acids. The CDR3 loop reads CASSLSDRVHGYTF. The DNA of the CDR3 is TGTGCCAGCAGCCTATCGGACAGGGTACATGGCTACACCTTC. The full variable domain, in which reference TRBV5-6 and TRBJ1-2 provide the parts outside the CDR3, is DAGVTQSPTHLIKTRGQQVTLRCSPKSGHDTVSWYQQALGQGPQFIFQYYEEEERQRGNFPDRFSGHQFPNYSSELNVNALLLGDSALYLCASSLSDRVHGYTFGSGTRLTVV.